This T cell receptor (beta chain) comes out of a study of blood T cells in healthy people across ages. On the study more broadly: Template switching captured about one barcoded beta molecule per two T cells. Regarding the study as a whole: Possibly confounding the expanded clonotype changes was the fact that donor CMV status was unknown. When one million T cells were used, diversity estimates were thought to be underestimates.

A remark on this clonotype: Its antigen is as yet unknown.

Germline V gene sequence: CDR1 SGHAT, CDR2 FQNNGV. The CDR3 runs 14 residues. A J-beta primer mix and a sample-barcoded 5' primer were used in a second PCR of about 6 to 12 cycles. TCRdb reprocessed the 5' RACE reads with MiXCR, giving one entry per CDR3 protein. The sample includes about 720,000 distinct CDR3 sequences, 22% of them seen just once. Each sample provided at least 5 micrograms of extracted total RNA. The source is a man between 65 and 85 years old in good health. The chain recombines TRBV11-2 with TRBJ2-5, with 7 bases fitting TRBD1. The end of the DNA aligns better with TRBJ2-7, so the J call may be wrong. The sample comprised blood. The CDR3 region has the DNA TGTGCCAGCAGCTTCCGGGACAGACTCTACGAGCAGTACTTC. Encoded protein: CASSFRDRLYEQYF.